A selection of T cell receptor beta chains follows, all from one sample in a study of post-analysis software for immune sequencing data. Each CDR3 protein gets one entry after TCRdb re-called the PCR reads with MiXCR. Among about 770,000 distinct CDR3 sequences, 35% to 55% were seen once, and the ten largest hold roughly 4.9%. The specimen was blood. The origin of the receptors is a girl aged 10-17 years with multiple sclerosis. The CDR3 runs from the conserved cysteine through the conserved F or W. The order of the fields is J gene, clone size, V gene, D gene, CDR3 length, CDR3 DNA, CDR3 protein. The D gene is left open where the match is weak. A clone size is listed for some rows: how often the clone was seen (once, few, many), or a class if it is expanded.

TRBJ1-2 few TRBV6-5 TRBD1 12 TGTGCCAGCAGTTCCCGGACAGGGGACTACACCTTC CASSSRTGDYTF
TRBJ1-1 . TRBV29-1 . 13 TGCAGCGTTGAAGTGCCAGGGAGGACTGAAGCTTTCTTT CSVEVPGRTEAFF
TRBJ2-4 . TRBV3-1 . 14 TGTGCCAGCAGCCAAGATTTCCAAGGGAGTGAGCAGTACTTC CASSQDFQGSEQYF
TRBJ2-7 once TRBV5-1 . 14 TGCGCCTGCAGCCCCGGACAGCACTCCTACGAGCAGTACTTC CACSPGQHSYEQYF
TRBJ2-7 . TRBV29-1 TRBD1 13 TGCAGCGCCGCGACAGGGGGTACCGACGAGCAGTACTTC CSAATGGTDEQYF
TRBJ1-2 few TRBV18 . 14 TGTGCCAGCTCACCACCGTTGGGAGACTATGGCTACACCTTC CASSPPLGDYGYTF
TRBJ2-5 . TRBV5-1 TRBD2 16 TGCGCCAGCAGCCTCCGGACTAGCGGAACCTTCAATGAGCAGTACTTC CASSLRTSGTFNEQYF
TRBJ2-5 few TRBV28 . 15 TGTGCCAGCAGGTCCCCGGACACACTTCGGGAGACCCAGTACTTC CASRSPDTLRETQYF
TRBJ1-4 . TRBV20-1 . 14 TGCAGTGCAGATCGCGAGGGGTTCCGGGAAAAACTGTTTTTT CSADREGFREKLFF
TRBJ1-1 few TRBV5-1 TRBD1 15 TGCGCCAGCAGCTTAAGGACAGGGTTGAACACTGAAGCTTTCTTT CASSLRTGLNTEAFF
TRBJ2-7 . TRBV20-1 . 12 TGCAGTGCTAAGACAGGCCCATACGAGCAGTACTTC CSAKTGPYEQYF
TRBJ2-1 . TRBV7-3 TRBD2 14 TGTGCCAGCAGCTTATACTCGGGAGGGAATGAGCAGTTCTTC CASSLYSGGNEQFF
TRBJ2-3 few TRBV29-1 . 14 TGCAGCGGCGAGTTCGGAGGGCTCCCGGATACGCAGTATTTT CSGEFGGLPDTQYF
TRBJ2-3 . TRBV7-9 . 13 TGTGCCAGCAGGGTTGCTAGCACAGATACGCAGTATTTT CASRVASTDTQYF
TRBJ2-7 . TRBV7-8 TRBD2 16 TGTGCCAGCAGCTCAACCCGACTAGCGGGTTACAATGAGCAGTACTTC CASSSTRLAGYNEQYF
TRBJ2-1 . TRBV6-1 . 13 TGTGCCTCTGAGAGAGGGGGTTACAATGAGCAGTTCTTC CASERGGYNEQFF
TRBJ1-2 few TRBV7-2 . 11 TGTGCCAGCAGCTTTCGGAGTGGCTACACCTTC CASSFRSGYTF
TRBJ1-1 few TRBV6-5 . 11 TGTGCCAGCAGTTACCGACAAGAAGCTTTCTTT CASSYRQEAFF
TRBJ2-7 . TRBV12-3/TRBV12-4 . 16 TGTGCCAGCAGTTTAGGTACAGCCGGTTTTTTCACCGAGCAGTACTTC CASSLGTAGFFTEQYF
TRBJ2-7 . TRBV3-1 TRBD1 14 TGTGCCAGCAGCGTGGGACAGACAACTTACGAGCAGTACTTC CASSVGQTTYEQYF
TRBJ2-3 . TRBV5-1 TRBD1 16 TGCGCCAGCAGCTTTCGTCCGGGACAGGGATCAGATACGCAGTATTTT CASSFRPGQGSDTQYF
TRBJ2-6 . TRBV4-2 . 17 TGTGCCAGCTCCCGACCGGACAGCCACTCTGGGGCCAACGTCCCGACTTTC CASSRPDSHSGANVPTF
TRBJ1-6 . TRBV20-1 . 14 TGCAGTGCTAGGGGCCTCTCCTATAATTCACCCCTCCACTTT CSARGLSYNSPLHF
TRBJ1-6 . TRBV15 . 15 TGTGCCACCAGCAGAGATTCGGGGGGGGGTTCACCCCTCCACTTT CATSRDSGGGSPLHF
TRBJ2-1 . TRBV7-2 TRBD2 17 TGTGCCAGCAGCCCACGCGGCGCGGGAGGATCCTACAATGAGCAGTTCTTC CASSPRGAGGSYNEQFF
TRBJ2-3 few TRBV5-1 . 15 TGCGCCAGCAGCCTGATGTCGGGGAGCACAGATACGCAGTATTTT CASSLMSGSTDTQYF
TRBJ2-7 many TRBV5-6 TRBD1 13 TGTGCCAGCAGGACAGGGAGCTCCTACGAGCAGTACTTC CASRTGSSYEQYF
TRBJ2-3 . TRBV6-4 . 13 TGTGCCAGCAGTGACTCGAACATGGGAACGCAGTATTTT CASSDSNMGTQYF
TRBJ2-7 . TRBV28 TRBD1 14 TGTGCCAGCAGTCCCGGGGACAGCGCCTACGAGCAGTACTTC CASSPGDSAYEQYF
TRBJ2-7 few TRBV12-1 . 14 TGTGCCAGCAGCCCGATGACGGTAACCTACGAGCAGTACTTC CASSPMTVTYEQYF
TRBJ1-1 few TRBV6-5 . 12 TGTGCCAGCAGTAACAGGAACACTGAAGCTTTCTTT CASSNRNTEAFF
TRBJ1-2 . TRBV9 . 15 TGTGCCAGCAGCGTGGGGCTTGGGCAGAACTATGGCTACACCTTC CASSVGLGQNYGYTF
TRBJ1-5 . TRBV15 . 15 TGTGCCACCAGCACAGACGCCTCACCCCATCAGCCCCAGCATTTT CATSTDASPHQPQHF
TRBJ2-6 few TRBV9 . 17 TGTGCCAGCAGCAAGTCCGGGGCCGCCTCTGGGGCCAACGTCCTGACTTTC CASSKSGAASGANVLTF
TRBJ2-1 few TRBV24-1 . 15 TGTGCCACCAGTGAGACCGGGGGACGGTACAATGAGCAGTTCTTC CATSETGGRYNEQFF
TRBJ2-7 few TRBV29-1 . 10 TGCAGCGTTGCCGGGAGCGAGCAGTACTTC CSVAGSEQYF
TRBJ2-5 . TRBV19 TRBD2 13 TGTGCCAGTAGTAGGTTTAACGGGAGGGAGCAGTACTTC CASSRFNGREQYF
TRBJ2-7 . TRBV5-1 TRBD2 17 TGCGCCAGCAGCTCGGGACTAGCGGGAGTCCTCTCCTACGAGCAGTACTTC CASSSGLAGVLSYEQYF
TRBJ2-1 . TRBV11-2 TRBD2 15 TGTGCCAGCAGCTTAGGTGTTAGCGGGACGGATGAGCAGTTCTTC CASSLGVSGTDEQFF
TRBJ2-3 . TRBV9 . 12 TGTGCCAGCAGAGATATCACAGATACGCAGTATTTT CASRDITDTQYF
TRBJ2-1 . TRBV30 . 13 TGTGCCTGGAGTCCTGGGGGTACGAATGAGCAGTTCTTC CAWSPGGTNEQFF
TRBJ2-1 . TRBV7-9 . 13 TGTGCCAGCAGCTCGATATTAGACAATGAGCAGTTCTTC CASSSILDNEQFF
TRBJ2-4 . TRBV29-1 TRBD2 16 TGCAGCGTTGCTATTGGGGCGGGGGTAGCCAAAAACATTCAGTACTTC CSVAIGAGVAKNIQYF
TRBJ1-4 . TRBV6-5 TRBD1 15 TGTGCCAGCAGTTACTTCGGGACAGATAATGAAAAACTGTTTTTT CASSYFGTDNEKLFF